The 15 T cell receptor beta chains below come from one sample, sequenced in a study of shared T cell receptors in the human thymus. Libraries were prepared by immunoSEQ multiplex PCR; TCRdb keeps only in-frame clonotypes and omits some of them. This repertoire shows over 60,000 clones, roughly 95% found once; its top ten account for less than 0.04%. The sequencing sample was made of thymocytes. The receptors were gathered from a human donor.

The V gene is TRBV5-1, the J gene TRBJ2-5; D tentatively fits TRBD1 or TRBD2 (5 bases each). Germline lookup yields CDR1 SGHRS and CDR2 YFSETQ. The CDR3 is made up of 16 amino acids. V was shortened by 6 bases and J by 2 bases, with 20 bases between the two germline ends. As DNA, the CDR3 is TGCGCCAGCAACCCGAGGGGATATAATCCACAAGAGACCCAGTACTTC. This encodes CASNPRGYNPQETQYF.

The chain combines TRBV4-1 with TRBJ2-3; 11 nucleotides align to TRBD1. Germline CDR1 is MGHRA and CDR2 is YSYEKL. The CDR3 is 20 amino acids. With 0 bases clipped from V and 1 base from J, the junction kept 12 bases outside the gene matches. The CDR3 DNA reads TGCGCCAGCAGCCAAGATCAATCCGGACAGGGGGCTTTCCGCACAGATACGCAGTATTTT. As protein: CASSQDQSGQGAFRTDTQYF.

The chain employs TRBV9 and TRBJ2-1, with no clear D. V lost 5 bases and J lost 6, with 18 bases in between. In germline, CDR1 is SGDLS, CDR2 YYNGEE. The CDR3 contains 15 residues. The CDR3 region is CASSPPRGRANEQFF. The CDR3 DNA reads TGTGCCAGCAGTCCCCCCAGAGGTCGGGCCAATGAGCAGTTCTTC.

The chain combines TRBV9 with TRBJ2-1; 16 nucleotides agree with TRBD2. The CDR3 contains 17 residues. V trimming: 4 bases; J trimming: 10 bases; junction bases outside the gene matches: 11. Germline V lookup: CDR1 SGDLS, CDR2 YYNGEE. In DNA form, the CDR3 reads TGTGCCAGCAGCCCTAGAGGGACTAGCGGGGGGGCGGAGGAGCAGTTCTTC. Protein sequence: CASSPRGTSGGAEEQFF.

This chain connects TRBV5-1 to TRBJ2-3; TRBD2 aligns across 9 bases. The CDR3 totals 16 residues. Germline V gene data show CDR1 as SGHRS and CDR2 as YFSETQ. J was trimmed by 6 bases and V by 4 bases; bases with no gene match: 12. The CDR3 is CASSLAGGPGNDTQYF. As DNA, the CDR3 is TGCGCCAGCAGCCTTGCGGGGGGGCCGGGTAACGATACGCAGTATTTT. The full variable domain, in which reference TRBV5-1 and TRBJ2-3 provide the parts outside the CDR3, is KAGVTQTPRYLIKTRGQQVTLSCSPISGHRSVSWYQQTPGQGLQFLFEYFSETQRNKGNFPGRFSGRQFSNSRSEMNVSTLELGDSALYLCASSLAGGPGNDTQYFGPGTRLTVL.

The chain uses TRBV6-5 and TRBJ1-4, with TRBD1 matching over 8 bases. Trimming at V came to 6 bases and at J to 7 bases, leaving 4 bases not matched to a gene. CDR1 is MNHEY, CDR2 SVGAGI, per germline. CDR3 length: 13 residues. CDR3 in DNA: TGTGCCAGCAGCCCGGACAGGGTTGAAAAACTGTTTTTT. It codes for CASSPDRVEKLFF.

This chain uses TRBV18 with TRBJ1-2; 12 bases fit TRBD1. Germline values: CDR1 KGHSH, CDR2 LQKENI. The CDR3 is made up of 17 amino acids. V dropped 6 bases and J dropped 7; count of bases not matched to a gene: 15. The CDR3 spells CASSQKGTGGVKSGYTF. CDR3 coding DNA: TGTGCCAGCTCGCAAAAAGGGACAGGGGGCGTCAAGAGTGGCTACACCTTC.

The chain couples TRBV11-3 to TRBJ1-5; 8 bases match TRBD1. The CDR3 has 15 residues. Germline CDR1 and CDR2: SGHNT and YENEEA. The trim removed 1 base at V and 7 bases at J, leaving 6 bases unmatched. CDR3 sequence (DNA): TGTGCCAGCAGCTTAGGCAGGGGGCGGAGGCAGCCCCAGCATTTT. It specifies CASSLGRGRRQPQHF.

The chain has TRBV7-3 and TRBJ2-1; 7 nucleotides line up with TRBD2. V lost 5 bases to trimming and J lost 5 bases; unmatched junction nucleotides: 9. The CDR3 extends over 15 amino acids. Germline-derived CDR1 and CDR2 are SGHTA and FQGTGA. CDR3 bases: TGTGCCAGCAGCCCCTCGACTAGCCCAGACAATGAGCAGTTCTTC. Translated: CASSPSTSPDNEQFF.

The chain links TRBV5-8 to TRBJ2-2; D unclear. Germline V gives CDR1 SGHTS, CDR2 YDEGEE. The CDR3 sequence is 17 residues long. Trimming removed 0 bases from V and 4 bases from J, with 16 bases in between. For the CDR3, the DNA is TGTGCCAGCAGCTTGGCAGAAACCCTCCCAACCACCGGGGAGCTGTTTTTT. It encodes CASSLAETLPTTGELFF.

The J gene is TRBJ2-6, the V gene TRBV7-6, with 7 positions matching TRBD1. Trimming cost V 5 bases and J 1 base; bases outside gene matches: 14. Germline lookup yields CDR1 SGHVS and CDR2 FNYEAQ. The CDR3 has 19 residues. The CDR3 DNA follows: TGTGCCAGCAGCGCCCTTCGGACAGGCCTAGGATCTGGGGCCAACGTCCTGACTTTC. It encodes CASSALRTGLGSGANVLTF.

This chain joins TRBV5-1 and TRBJ2-2; D not certain. Deletions cut 1 base from V and 6 bases from J, with 7 bases between. Germline values: CDR1 SGHRS, CDR2 YFSETQ. The CDR3 covers 13 residues. CDR3: CASSLFLPGELFF. The CDR3 coding sequence is TGCGCCAGCAGCTTGTTTCTGCCCGGGGAGCTGTTTTTT.

This chain uses TRBV7-9 with TRBJ1-4, with D tentatively TRBD1 (5 bases). Between the trimmed V and J ends, which lost 4 bases and 9 bases, there was a span of 27 bases. The CDR3 loop spans 18 amino acids. The V gene's germline CDR1 is SEHNR and CDR2 FQNEAQ (reference sequence). The CDR3 sequence: CASSSHRSLDLNDKKLFF. The CDR3 DNA reads TGTGCCAGCAGCTCCCACAGGAGTTTAGACCTGAATGATAAAAAACTGTTTTTT.

The CDR3 nucleotides are TGCGCCAGCAGAACGGGAGTGGATAAAAACATTCAGTACTTC. Translating gives CASRTGVDKNIQYF. The chain links TRBV5-1 to TRBJ2-4; TRBD2 is a possible D gene (6 bases). The CDR3 sequence is 14 residues long. Trimming took off 5 bases at V and 4 bases at J, with 13 bases between the two ends. CDR1 and CDR2 from the germline V gene are SGHRS and YFSETQ.

The rearrangement links TRBV5-5 to TRBJ2-3; 9 nucleotides agree with TRBD2. CDR3 size: 18 residues. The J segment lost 1 base and the V segment lost 1 base, leaving 10 bases of the junction unmatched. Germline V lookup: CDR1 SGHKS, CDR2 YYEKEE (reference sequence). The CDR3 DNA reads TGTGCCAGCAGCTTGATGCGGGGGGGCCAGTCAGGCACAGATACGCAGTATTTT. Protein: CASSLMRGGQSGTDTQYF. The whole variable domain, remainder taken from reference TRBV5-5 and TRBJ2-3, is DAGVTQSPTHLIKTRGQQVTLRCSPISGHKSVSWYQQVLGQGPQFIFQYYEKEERGRGNFPDRFSARQFPNYSSELNVNALLLGDSALYLCASSLMRGGQSGTDTQYFGPGTRLTVL.